This T cell receptor beta chain was documented in a study of beta chain features in type 1 diabetes. General study points: The study found moderately but significantly shorter TCRB CDR3s in all four CD4+ subsets of Type 1 diabetes patients.

Every isolated RNA sample was fully reverse transcribed, so sequencing captured expressed TCRB transcripts. Clones were read by immunoSEQ multiplex PCR, and TCRdb kept only the in-frame ones, dropping some. The data contain 600,000 or so clones, around an eighth of them seen just once; the ten biggest clones take up around 0.12%. V gave up 1 base and J gave up 1 base, with 11 bases separating them. Germline loops: CDR1 MNHEY, CDR2 SMNVEV (reference sequence). The CDR3 is 16 amino acids. Comment on this clone: Its antigen remains unidentified.

Sequenced: naive CD4+ T cells from blood. The chain is built from TRBV27 and TRBJ1-5, with D possibly matching TRBD1 (5 bases). The source of this sequence is a man aged 30 to 45 with type 1 diabetes. This CDR3 is CASSLFGGGSNQPQHF. Written as DNA, the CDR3 is TGTGCCAGCAGTTTATTCGGGGGAGGAAGCAATCAGCCCCAGCATTTT.